This T cell receptor beta chain emerged from a study of cytomegalovirus exposure and HLA in healthy donors. Study results and caveats: Reports described diagnosis of cytomegalovirus status by the classifier as highly specific and sensitive.

Remarks on this clone: Its antigen is still unknown.

Libraries were prepared by immunoSEQ multiplex PCR; TCRdb keeps only in-frame clonotypes and omits some of them. The sample includes 130,000 or so clones, about 87% of them seen just once. This CDR3 has 13 residues. Germline CDR1 reads SGDLS; CDR2 reads YYNGEE. V was pared by 1 base and J by 8 bases, with 12 bases between. The rearrangement links TRBV9 to TRBJ1-2; tentatively, D is TRBD1 (6 bases). The material sequenced was PBMCs. The receptor was isolated from a woman in her twenties or thirties in good health and CMV-seropositive. The CDR3 protein is CASSVSRGGGYTF. The CDR3 bases are TGTGCCAGCAGCGTAAGCAGGGGCGGGGGCTACACCTTC.